This T cell receptor (beta chain) was sequenced during a study of T cell changes during pregnancy in multiple sclerosis. Germline-derived CDR1 and CDR2 are LNHDA and SQIVND (reference sequence). CDR3 length: 16 residues. Unmatched junction bases numbered 11, after V lost 8 bases and J lost 5 bases. The sample holds one count of this clone. Profiling relied on immunoSEQ multiplex PCR, and the TCRdb table lists in-frame clones only, not all of them. Of tens of thousands of clones listed, about 83% were seen once; the top ten hold 6.5% to 9.5%. The clonotype was recovered from a female donor with multiple sclerosis, enrolled in a pregnancy study. The chain couples TRBV19 to TRBJ1-5, with 11 bases matching TRBD1. The sample consisted of CD8+ T cells from peripheral blood mononuclear cells, taken after pregnancy. This chain's CDR3 is CASAGTGGMLDQPQHF. In DNA, the CDR3 is TGTGCCAGTGCCGGGACAGGGGGTATGTTGGATCAGCCCCAGCATTTT.